This T cell receptor (beta chain) was captured by sequencing in a study of blood T cell repertoires in COVID-19. Study-wide background: T cells, B-cell-depleted T cells, or PBMCs supplied cDNA or gDNA.

Only a few counts were recorded for this clone. Germline V gene data show CDR1 as PRHDT and CDR2 as FYEKMQ (reference sequence). The CDR3 is 14 amino acids. V lost 2 bases to trimming and J lost 9 bases, with 14 bases between them. The table came from immunoSEQ multiplex PCR; TCRdb's copy has only in-frame clones and leaves some out. The data contain about 120,000 clones, about 85% of them singletons. This receptor was obtained from a man aged 35 to 55 with acute or convalescent COVID-19. J is TRBJ2-1 and V is TRBV13; tentatively, D is TRBD2 (6 bases). Specimen: peripheral blood. CDR3 DNA sequence: TGTGCCAGCAGCTTAACTAGCTATCTCAGTGAGCAGTTCTTC. This encodes CASSLTSYLSEQFF.